This T cell receptor (beta chain) was captured in a study of OX40 agonist ivuxolimab in advanced cancers. The protocol was immunoSEQ multiplex PCR, while the TCRdb copy is restricted to in-frame clones and leaves out a portion. The data show 65,000 to 95,000 clones, more than 70% seen once. Germline loops: CDR1 SGHDT, CDR2 YYEEEE. The CDR3 length is 15 residues. V was cut by 1 base and J by 0 bases, with 8 bases left in between. This chain connects TRBV5-6 to TRBJ1-5; D ambiguous. The source material was CD4+ or CD8+ T cells sorted from blood, sampled in a trial of the OX40 agonist ivuxolimab. The receptor was isolated from an adult with an advanced solid tumor such as melanoma, head and neck, liver or kidney cancer. CDR3 region: CASSLSMYSNQPQHF. As DNA, the CDR3 is TGTGCCAGCAGCTTGTCGATGTATAGCAATCAGCCCCAGCATTTT.